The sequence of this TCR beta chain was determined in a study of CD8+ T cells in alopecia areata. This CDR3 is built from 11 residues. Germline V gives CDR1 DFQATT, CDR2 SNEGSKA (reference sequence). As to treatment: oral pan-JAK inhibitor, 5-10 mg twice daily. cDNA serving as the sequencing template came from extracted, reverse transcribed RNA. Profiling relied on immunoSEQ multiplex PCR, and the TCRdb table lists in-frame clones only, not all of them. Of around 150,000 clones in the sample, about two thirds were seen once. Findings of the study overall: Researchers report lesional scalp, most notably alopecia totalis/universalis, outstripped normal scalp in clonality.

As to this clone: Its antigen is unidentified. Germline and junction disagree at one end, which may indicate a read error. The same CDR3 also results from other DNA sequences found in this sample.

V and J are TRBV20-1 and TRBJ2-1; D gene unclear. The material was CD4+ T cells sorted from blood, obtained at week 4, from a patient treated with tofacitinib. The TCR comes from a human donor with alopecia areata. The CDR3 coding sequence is TGCAGCGCTACGGGTTACAATGAGCAGTTCTTC. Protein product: CSATGYNEQFF.